This T cell receptor (beta chain) was identified during a study of blood T cells in healthy people across ages. This clonotype was found many times. The antigen is undetermined. CDR1 is ENHRY and CDR2 is SYGVKD in the germline V gene. The V end was cut by 2 bases, the J end by 9 bases, with 14 bases between. The CDR3 extends over 14 amino acids. A second PCR, run for roughly 7 to 12 cycles, used a sample-barcoded 5' primer plus a J-beta primer mix. TCRdb re-analysed the 5' RACE reads in MiXCR, keeping a single row per CDR3 protein. The sample includes 850,000 to 1,100,000 distinct CDR3 sequences, less than 45% of them seen just once. Overall study findings and caveats: PBMCs that were unsorted prevented a conclusive naive versus antigen-experienced comparison. Per-million-T-cell TCR beta diversity fell roughly linearly with age. For the donors, CMV status was unknown and possibly confounded expanded clonotype changes. There was a strong correlation between TCR beta diversity and naive T cell percentage.

The genes are TRBV10-3 and TRBJ2-1, with TRBD1 as a possible D gene (5 bases). The TCR comes from a man aged 18-30 years in good health. Sequencing was done on a sample of blood. The DNA of the CDR3 is TGTGCCATCAGTGAGCAGCAGGGCACGGGTGAGCAGTTCTTC. Its translation: CAISEQQGTGEQFF.